This TCR beta chain emerged from a study of T cells in Graves' hyperthyroidism and ophthalmopathy (dated by TCRdb to about 2019). Describing the broader study: A discovery cohort of fewer than 110 patients, approximately 45 with Graves' ophthalmopathy and 57 with stable Graves' hyperthyroidism, was used to find distinguishing TCR V-J signatures. Prospective prediction of ophthalmopathy was tested in an independent validation cohort consisting of some 20 hyperthyroidism patients and some 15 patients who later progressed to ophthalmopathy. Thyroid tissue and blood T-cell repertoires from roughly 6 Graves' hyperthyroidism patients were also compared in the study. For training and testing, the approximately 92 patients in the discovery cohort were randomly divided in a 7:3 ratio. Once sampling was done, hyperthyroidism patients were given methimazole at a starting dose of 30 mg daily, whereas ophthalmopathy patients were given high-dose intravenous methylprednisolone. The paper describes TCR Vbeta CDR3 sequencing of fewer than 150 peripheral blood samples, made up of fewer than 50 ophthalmopathy patients, some 76 hyperthyroidism patients and about 17 progressor patients.

The TCR beta CDR3 regions were amplified from the RNA transcripts. A first-round RT-PCR of the TCR CDR3 used the HTBI primer set with the Qiagen OneStep RT-PCR kit. A second multiplex PCR round built the libraries, followed by size selection and purification. Libraries were sequenced paired-end with 100 bp reads on an Illumina HiSeq2000. In the source study's methods: Raw data were processed with SOAPnuke, discarding reads with adapters, uncalled bases, mean Phred below 15, or no exact constant-primer or identifier match. High-quality paired reads were merged with COPE v1.2.5, and unique nucleotide sequences were defined as clonotypes. MiTCR v1.1 was used to align the clonotypes against IMGT TRBV, TRBD and TRBJ reference segments. Analysis was restricted to V-J combinations with a frequency above 0.0001, which covered 98% to 99.2% of repertoires. The TCS score was defined as the ratio of F50 (clonal expansion) to E x V (chaos), calculated using BLOSUM62-based TCRdist between CDR3 peptides within each V-J. Welch's t-statistics and random forest reduced just over 500 V-J features to roughly 13, which were used in a naive Bayes classifier (R e1071). The Morisita-Horn index was used to measure how similar the thyroid and blood repertoires were. TCRdb ran its own pipeline on the public reads, namely fastp trimming at Q25 and MiXCR clone calling, and kept in-frame beta chains. Each record represents a unique CDR3 protein, reported with the most common genes and DNA among its rows. The V and J calls here are based on TCRdb, not the publication. The sample data list approximately 640,000 distinct CDR3 sequences, and 45% of these were observed just once. The ten largest clones add up to less than 9.5% of the sample.

This clonotype was seen at least ten times. Its antigen is not yet known. Per-base qualities were not stored, and no clone one base away is much larger. Any patient with an uncontrolled infection, another autoimmune disease, pregnancy or lactation was excluded. Clinical symptoms, serum thyroxine and TRAb, thyroid ultrasound, and orbital computed tomography formed the basis for the diagnoses. Total RNA was extracted with Trizol reagent, and quality was checked on an Agilent 2100 Bioanalyzer. What the authors observed across the whole study: In validation, the model predicted progression to ophthalmopathy with around 71% sensitivity and approximately 78% specificity, a median of 6.5 months before onset. No statistical method was used to fix the sample size in advance, and group allocation was not hidden from the investigators. Most expanded thyroid clonotypes (frequency above 0.001) were also found in blood, which suggests that blood repertoires may mirror thyroid immune responses. Ophthalmopathy was separated from stable hyperthyroidism by a 13 V-J signature model, with over 85% sensitivity and around 81% specificity obtained in cross-validation and 80%/75% obtained in testing.

Trimming costs V 6 bases and J 3 bases, and their ends lie 6 bases apart. The CDR3 spans 11 residues, from the cysteine through the phenylalanine. The CDR3 DNA has 33 bases and is translated from base 1. The V and J genes are TRBV12-3 or TRBV12-4 and TRBJ2-7; the D region possibly corresponds to TRBD1 (6 bases align). Specimen: peripheral blood or thyroid tissue (not recorded which). The source is an adult man with Graves' disease, either hyperthyroidism or ophthalmopathy (not recorded which). The DNA sequence is as follows: TGTGCCAGCAGAGGGGGCTACGAGCAGTACTTC. The resulting protein is CASRGGYEQYF.